A single T cell receptor beta chain is shown here with its context. Its target is not known. These data are taken from a study of shared clonotypes between healthy human individuals. Study results and limitations: The donor pool, a small one, limited the genetic and exposure-history diversity represented. A handful of donors held around 5% of naive CD4 clonotypes in common.

Assay: immunoSEQ multiplex PCR; the TCRdb copy retains only in-frame clones and omits some. Among roughly 1,100,000 clones listed, approximately 70% were seen once. Deletions cut 5 bases from V and 2 bases from J, with 16 bases between. The CDR3 loop spans 16 amino acids. Germline-derived CDR1 and CDR2 are SNHLY and FYNNEI. V gene TRBV2 combines with J gene TRBJ2-1; no reliable D call. Sequencing was performed on memory CD4+ T cells sorted from blood. The subset was: CD45RA-negative fraction. The TCR originated in a man younger than 35 in good health. CDR3 in amino acids: CASSRSQLMAYNEQFF. CDR3 DNA sequence: TGTGCCAGCAGTCGGTCCCAGCTAATGGCCTACAATGAGCAGTTCTTC.